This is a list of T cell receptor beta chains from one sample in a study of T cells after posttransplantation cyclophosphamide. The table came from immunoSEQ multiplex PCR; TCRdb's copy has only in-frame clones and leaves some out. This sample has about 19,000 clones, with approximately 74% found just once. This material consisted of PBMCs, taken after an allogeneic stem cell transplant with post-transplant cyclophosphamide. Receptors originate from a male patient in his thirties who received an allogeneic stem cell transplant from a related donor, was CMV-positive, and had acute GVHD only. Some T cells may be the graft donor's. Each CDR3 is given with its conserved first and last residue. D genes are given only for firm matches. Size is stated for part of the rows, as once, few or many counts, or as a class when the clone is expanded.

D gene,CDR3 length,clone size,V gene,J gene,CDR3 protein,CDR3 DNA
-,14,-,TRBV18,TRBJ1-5,CASSLLDRNQPQHF,TGTGCCAGCTCACTATTAGACAGAAATCAGCCCCAGCATTTT
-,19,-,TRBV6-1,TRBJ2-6,CASSEEPGTGANGANVLTF,TGTGCCAGCAGTGAAGAACCCGGAACTGGGGCCAATGGGGCCAACGTCCTGACTTTC
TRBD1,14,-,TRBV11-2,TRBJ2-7,CASSFGTGVYEQYF,TGTGCCAGCAGTTTCGGAACAGGGGTCTACGAGCAGTACTTC
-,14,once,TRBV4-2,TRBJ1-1,CASSQGASETEAFF,TGTGCCAGCAGCCAAGGTGCCAGCGAGACTGAAGCTTTCTTT
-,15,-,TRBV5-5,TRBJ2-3,CASSSRGVITDTQYF,TGTGCCAGCAGCTCCAGGGGAGTAATCACAGATACGCAGTATTTT
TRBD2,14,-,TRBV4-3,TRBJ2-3,CASSQEAGGDTQYF,TGCGCCAGCAGCCAAGAAGCGGGGGGAGATACGCAGTATTTT
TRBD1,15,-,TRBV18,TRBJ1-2,CASSPPGQYDYGYTF,TGTGCCAGCTCACCACCGGGACAGTACGACTATGGCTACACCTTC
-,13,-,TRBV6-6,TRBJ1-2,CASSYGGSYGYTF,TGTGCCAGCAGTTACGGCGGATCCTATGGCTACACCTTC
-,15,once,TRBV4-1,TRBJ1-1,CASSQDLVSGTEAFF,TGCGCCAGCAGCCAAGATCTTGTCTCGGGAACTGAAGCTTTCTTT
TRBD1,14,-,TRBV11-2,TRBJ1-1,CASSSQGANTEAFF,TGTGCCAGCAGCTCGCAGGGGGCGAACACTGAAGCTTTCTTT
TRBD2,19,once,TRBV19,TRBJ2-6,CASSIRGAGGVSGANVLTF,TGTGCCAGTAGTATTCGCGGAGCGGGGGGCGTCTCTGGGGCCAACGTCCTGACTTTC
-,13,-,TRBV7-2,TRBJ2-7,CASSTGTLAVQYF,TGTGCCAGCAGCACCGGGACATTGGCTGTGCAGTACTTC
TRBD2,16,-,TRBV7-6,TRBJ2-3,CASSLEAGGLTDTQYF,TGTGCCAGCAGCTTAGAGGCGGGGGGACTCACAGATACGCAGTATTTT
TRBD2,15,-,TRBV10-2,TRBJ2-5,CASSEPSGGQETQYF,TGCGCCAGCAGTGAGCCTAGCGGGGGGCAAGAGACCCAGTACTTC
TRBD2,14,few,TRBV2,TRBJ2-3,CASSEVSGAYTQYF,TGTGCCAGCAGTGAAGTTAGCGGGGCTTATACGCAGTATTTT
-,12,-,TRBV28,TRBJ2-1,CASRLRYNEQFF,TGTGCCAGCAGACTCCGCTACAATGAGCAGTTCTTC
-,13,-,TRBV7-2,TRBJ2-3,CASSSRRGNTQYF,TGTGCCAGCAGCTCCCGGCGGGGAAATACGCAGTATTTT
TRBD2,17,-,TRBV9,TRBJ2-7,CASSVAPLAGGAHEQYF,TGTGCCAGCAGCGTAGCACCCCTAGCGGGGGGGGCCCACGAGCAGTACTTC
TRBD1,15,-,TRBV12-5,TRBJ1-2,CASGYRTGGRYGYTF,TGTGCTAGTGGTTATAGGACAGGGGGCCGCTATGGCTACACCTTC
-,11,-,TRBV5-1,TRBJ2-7,CASSLADEQYF,TGCGCCAGCAGCTTGGCCGACGAGCAGTACTTC
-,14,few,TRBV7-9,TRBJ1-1,CASSLAGQYTEAFF,TGTGCCAGCAGCTTAGCTGGACAGTACACTGAAGCTTTCTTT
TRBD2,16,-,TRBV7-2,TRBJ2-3,CASSLTSGGLADTQYF,TGTGCCAGCAGCTTAACTAGCGGGGGGCTCGCAGATACGCAGTATTTT
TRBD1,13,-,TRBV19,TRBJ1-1,CASSTRGLDEAFF,TGTGCCAGTAGTACCAGGGGGCTAGATGAAGCTTTCTTT
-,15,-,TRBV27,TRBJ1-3,CASSTTGTAGGTIYF,TGTGCCAGCAGTACTACCGGGACTGCCGGGGGGACCATATATTTT
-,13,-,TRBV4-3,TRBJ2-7,CASSQDGGNEQYF,TGCGCCAGCAGCCAAGATGGAGGGAACGAGCAGTACTTC
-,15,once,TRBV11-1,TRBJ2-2,CASSSAGVGTGELFF,TGTGCCAGCAGTAGCGCAGGGGTAGGGACCGGGGAGCTGTTTTTT
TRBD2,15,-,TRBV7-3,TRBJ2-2,CASSPTSENTGELFF,TGTGCCAGCAGCCCAACTAGCGAGAACACCGGGGAGCTGTTTTTT
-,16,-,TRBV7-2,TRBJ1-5,CASSKGGGVGNQPQHF,TGTGCCAGCAGCAAGGGAGGCGGGGTTGGGAATCAGCCCCAGCATTTT
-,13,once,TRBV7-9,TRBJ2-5,CASSLNSQETQYF,TGTGCCAGCAGCTTAAACAGCCAAGAGACCCAGTACTTC
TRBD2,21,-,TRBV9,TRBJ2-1,CASSKELLLPGLADHYNEQFF,TGTGCCAGCAGCAAAGAACTCCTCCTGCCGGGACTAGCGGATCACTACAATGAGCAGTTCTTC
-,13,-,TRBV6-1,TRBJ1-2,CASSDRLNYGYTF,TGTGCCAGCAGTGACAGGCTCAACTATGGCTACACCTTC
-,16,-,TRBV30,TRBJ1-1,CTRARDTRARNTEAFF,TGTACCCGGGCCCGGGATACCCGAGCTCGGAACACTGAAGCTTTCTTT
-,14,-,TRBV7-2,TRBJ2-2,CASSPRGNTGELFF,TGTGCCAGCAGCCCCCGCGGTAACACCGGGGAGCTGTTTTTT
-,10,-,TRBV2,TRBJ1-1,CATLSAEAFF,TGTGCCACCCTAAGCGCTGAAGCTTTCTTT
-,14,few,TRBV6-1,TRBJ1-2,CASTNFGGRESYTF,TGTGCCAGCACTAATTTTGGGGGGAGAGAGAGCTACACCTTC
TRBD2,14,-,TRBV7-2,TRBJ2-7,CASSQRGGGPEQYF,TGTGCCAGCAGCCAAAGGGGCGGGGGGCCGGAGCAGTACTTC
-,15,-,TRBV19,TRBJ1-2,CASTHGGQFFYGYTF,TGTGCCAGTACCCACGGAGGACAGTTCTTCTATGGCTACACCTTC
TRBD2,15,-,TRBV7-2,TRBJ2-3,CASSFLAGGIDTQYF,TGTGCCAGCAGCTTCCTAGCGGGGGGAATAGATACGCAGTATTTT
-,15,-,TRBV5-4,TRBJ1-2,CASSYTGSWNYGYTF,TGTGCCAGCAGTTATACAGGGTCCTGGAACTATGGCTACACCTTC
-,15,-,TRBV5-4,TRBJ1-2,CASSSRGASNYGYTF,TGTGCCAGCAGCTCCCGGGGAGCTTCTAACTATGGCTACACCTTC
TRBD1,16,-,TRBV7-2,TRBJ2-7,CASSCFPGQGFCEQYF,TGTGCCAGCAGCTGCTTTCCGGGACAGGGGTTTTGCGAGCAGTACTTC
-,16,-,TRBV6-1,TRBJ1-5,CASSGVGGLSNQPQHF,TGTGCCAGCAGTGGGGTGGGGGGATTAAGCAATCAGCCCCAGCATTTT
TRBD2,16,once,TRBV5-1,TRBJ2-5,CASSLVLAGGHETQYF,TGCGCCAGCAGCTTGGTGTTAGCGGGGGGGCACGAGACCCAGTACTTC
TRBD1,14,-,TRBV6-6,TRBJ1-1,CASSLDRASTEAFF,TGTGCCAGCAGTTTGGACAGGGCCAGCACTGAAGCTTTCTTT
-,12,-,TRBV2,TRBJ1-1,CASKAGPTEAFF,TGTGCCAGCAAGGCGGGCCCCACTGAAGCTTTCTTT
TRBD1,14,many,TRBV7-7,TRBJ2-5,CASSLTGFQETQYF,TGTGCCAGCAGCTTGACAGGGTTCCAAGAGACCCAGTACTTC
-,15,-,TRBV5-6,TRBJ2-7,CASSLTPLPSYEQYF,TGTGCCAGCAGCTTGACACCGCTCCCCTCCTACGAGCAGTACTTC
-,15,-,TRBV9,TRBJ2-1,CASSAGGDSYNEQFF,TGTGCCAGCAGCGCCGGCGGGGACTCCTACAATGAGCAGTTCTTC
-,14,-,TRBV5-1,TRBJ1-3,CASTSGPTGNTIYF,TGCGCCAGCACGTCAGGGCCAACTGGAAACACCATATATTTT
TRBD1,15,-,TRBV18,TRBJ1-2,CASSPEGQSNYGYTF,TGTGCCAGCTCACCGGAGGGACAGTCTAACTATGGCTACACCTTC
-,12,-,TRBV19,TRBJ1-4,CASSIQAKELFF,TGTGCCAGTAGTATACAGGCGAAGGAACTGTTTTTT
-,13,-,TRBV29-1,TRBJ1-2,CSVTSRGAYGYTF,TGCAGCGTCACCTCTCGGGGAGCCTATGGCTACACCTTC
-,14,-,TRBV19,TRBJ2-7,CASSISTASYEQYF,TGTGCCAGTAGTATTAGTACAGCCTCCTACGAGCAGTACTTC